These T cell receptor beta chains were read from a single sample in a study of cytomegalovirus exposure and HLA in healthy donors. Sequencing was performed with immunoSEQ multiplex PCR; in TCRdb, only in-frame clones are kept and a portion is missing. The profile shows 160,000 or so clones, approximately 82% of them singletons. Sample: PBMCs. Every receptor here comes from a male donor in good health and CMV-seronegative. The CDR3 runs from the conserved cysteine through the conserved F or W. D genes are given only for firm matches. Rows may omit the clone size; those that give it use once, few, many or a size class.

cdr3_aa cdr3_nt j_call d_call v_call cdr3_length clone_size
CASSYTPTGGAGEQFF TGTGCCAGCAGTTACACCCCCACGGGGGGCGCGGGTGAGCAGTTCTTC TRBJ2-1 NA TRBV6-5 16 NA
CASSLLGSYNEQFF TGTGCCAGCAGCTTACTCGGCTCCTACAATGAGCAGTTCTTC TRBJ2-1 NA TRBV7-9 14 NA
CASSQDEGTGGGKLFF TGCGCCAGCAGCCAAGATGAGGGGACAGGCGGGGGAAAACTGTTTTTT TRBJ1-4 TRBD1 TRBV4-3 16 NA
CASSLGRGGRETQYF TGTGCCAGCAGCTTAGGTCGGGGAGGGCGCGAGACCCAGTACTTC TRBJ2-5 TRBD2 TRBV11-2 15 NA
CASSGRGTQYF TGTGCCAGCTCAGGGAGGGGGACCCAGTACTTC TRBJ2-5 TRBD2 TRBV18 11 NA
CASSLRDRGDEQYF TGTGCCAGCAGCCTACGGGACAGGGGCGACGAGCAGTACTTC TRBJ2-7 TRBD1 TRBV2 14 NA
CASSLRGNTGELFF TGTGCCAGCAGCTTAAGGGGGAACACCGGGGAGCTGTTTTTT TRBJ2-2 NA TRBV7-9 14 NA
CASSDNPGQQETQYF TGCGCCAGCAGCGACAACCCGGGACAGCAAGAGACCCAGTACTTC TRBJ2-5 TRBD1 TRBV5-1 15 NA
CASSLKRPGESTDTQYF TGTGCCAGCAGCTTAAAAAGGCCAGGGGAAAGCACAGATACGCAGTATTTT TRBJ2-3 NA TRBV7-2 17 NA
CAWSVKGQPGTYNSPLHF TGTGCCTGGAGTGTAAAGGGACAGCCAGGAACCTATAATTCACCCCTCCACTTT TRBJ1-6 TRBD1 TRBV30 18 NA
CASSNRPGGNYGYTF TGTGCCAGTAGTAATCGTCCAGGGGGTAACTATGGCTACACCTTC TRBJ1-2 TRBD1 TRBV19 15 NA
CASSLGQNSYEQYF TGTGCCAGCAGCTTAGGACAGAACTCCTACGAGCAGTACTTC TRBJ2-7 NA TRBV7-9 14 few
CASSLNRGHDGYTF TGTGCCAGCAGCTTAAACAGGGGGCATGATGGCTACACCTTC TRBJ1-2 TRBD1 TRBV13 14 NA
CASAMFSGNTIYF TGCGCCAGCGCTATGTTCTCTGGAAACACCATATATTTT TRBJ1-3 NA TRBV10-2 13 few
CAWSQGYPYEQYF TGTGCCTGGAGTCAGGGGTACCCCTACGAGCAGTACTTC TRBJ2-7 NA TRBV30 13 NA
CASSLGGTFPTYGYTF TGTGCCAGCAGCTTAGGCGGTACATTCCCCACCTATGGCTACACCTTC TRBJ1-2 NA TRBV7-2 16 NA
CAITPDRATYEQYF TGTGCCATCACCCCGGACAGGGCAACCTACGAGCAGTACTTC TRBJ2-7 TRBD1 TRBV10-3 14 NA
CASSQDIREIYTF TGTGCCAGCAGCCAAGACATACGGGAAATCTACACCTTC TRBJ1-2 NA TRBV4-2 13 NA
CAGGARDEKLFF TGTGCCGGGGGGGCGCGGGATGAAAAACTGTTTTTT TRBJ1-4 NA TRBV30 12 NA
CASSPPGLAGGFYEQYF TGTGCCAGCAGCCCACCGGGACTAGCGGGAGGTTTCTACGAGCAGTACTTC TRBJ2-7 TRBD2 TRBV7-2 17 NA
CASAGTANEKLFF TGTGCCAGCGCCGGGACAGCTAATGAAAAACTGTTTTTT TRBJ1-4 TRBD1 TRBV9 13 NA
CASSIEMGAAGEYGYTF TGTGCCAGTAGTATAGAGATGGGGGCCGCCGGGGAGTATGGCTACACCTTC TRBJ1-2 NA TRBV19 17 NA
CATKETGGANQPQHF TGTGCCACCAAAGAGACAGGGGGCGCGAATCAGCCCCAGCATTTT TRBJ1-5 TRBD1 TRBV2 15 NA
CASRGRRSTDTQYF TGTGCCAGCAGGGGGCGCAGAAGCACAGATACGCAGTATTTT TRBJ2-3 NA TRBV7-2 14 NA
CASRGGTGPSYEQYF TGTGCCAGCAGGGGGGGGACAGGGCCTTCTTACGAGCAGTACTTC TRBJ2-7 TRBD1 TRBV6-1 15 NA
CASRSEANYGYTF TGTGCCAGCAGATCAGAAGCTAACTATGGCTACACCTTC TRBJ1-2 NA TRBV28 13 NA
CASSLAGGSGNTIYF TGCGCCAGCAGCTTGGCGGGGGGCTCAGGAAACACCATATATTTT TRBJ1-3 NA TRBV5-1 15 NA
CASSVGGVPYTF TGTGCCAGCAGCGTAGGGGGGGTCCCCTACACCTTC TRBJ1-2 NA TRBV9 12 NA
CASSLSRTAGYTF TGTGCCAGCAGTTTATCGAGGACAGCGGGCTACACCTTC TRBJ1-2 NA TRBV27 13 NA
CASSIRERASTDTQYF TGTGCCAGTAGTATAAGGGAGCGGGCTAGCACAGATACGCAGTATTTT TRBJ2-3 NA TRBV19 16 NA
CASRLGLAGVEQYF TGTGCCAGCAGATTGGGACTAGCGGGAGTCGAGCAGTACTTC TRBJ2-7 TRBD2 TRBV28 14 NA
CASSRKTGSLTGELFF TGTGCCAGCAGCCGGAAGACAGGGTCTCTCACCGGGGAGCTGTTTTTT TRBJ2-2 TRBD1 TRBV5-5 16 NA
CASSLWDRGNTGELFF TGCGCCAGCAGCTTGTGGGACAGGGGGAACACCGGGGAGCTGTTTTTT TRBJ2-2 TRBD1 TRBV5-1 16 NA
CASSITGGPDTQYF TGTGCCAGTAGTATAACAGGGGGCCCAGATACGCAGTATTTT TRBJ2-3 TRBD1 TRBV19 14 NA
CAWSGGDTGYGYTF TGTGCCTGGAGTGGAGGGGACACGGGATATGGCTACACCTTC TRBJ1-2 NA TRBV30 14 NA
CASSAIQVGGNQPQHF TGTGCCAGCAGTGCTATCCAGGTAGGGGGCAATCAGCCCCAGCATTTT TRBJ1-5 NA TRBV6-1 16 NA
CASSQEDSSSYNEQFF TGCGCCAGCAGCCAAGAGGATAGCAGCTCCTACAATGAGCAGTTCTTC TRBJ2-1 NA TRBV4-1 16 NA
CASSAGTGKTQYF TGTGCCAGCAGCGCCGGGACAGGGAAGACCCAGTACTTC TRBJ2-5 TRBD1 TRBV9 13 NA
CASSGATASSGNTIYF TGCGCCAGCAGCGGGGCTACAGCCAGCTCTGGAAACACCATATATTTT TRBJ1-3 NA TRBV4-1 16 NA
CASSLDVGGREQFF TGTGCCAGCAGCTTGGACGTTGGGGGGAGGGAGCAGTTCTTC TRBJ2-1 NA TRBV5-4 14 NA